This T cell receptor (beta chain) was sequenced for a study of cytomegalovirus exposure and HLA in healthy donors. Study in general: Of all 400 or so donors who were genotyped, around 82% belonged to the Caucasian-associated ancestry cluster.

General study results and limits: Based on reports, TCR beta sequences accurately predicted HLA-A and HLA-B alleles for most subjects. Follow-up analysis later connected one missense variant in DCLRE1C with trimming of TCR beta V- and J-genes.

To note about this clone: No antigen is known for it.

The PCR ran on 60 Vbeta and 13 Jbeta primers. Method: immunoSEQ multiplex PCR; TCRdb's copy keeps in-frame clones and lacks some. The sample has 70,000 to 95,000 clones; almost 85% are singletons. The origin of this receptor is a woman aged 18 to 35 in good health and CMV-seropositive. The sequenced sample was PBMCs.

The CDR3 nucleotides are TGCGCCAGCAGCGCGGACAGGGGAGGTGGCTACACCTTC. This sequence encodes CASSADRGGGYTF. This rearrangement joins TRBV5-1 to TRBJ1-2, with 9 bases fitting TRBD1. The ends lost 4 bases at V and 7 bases at J; junction bases unmatched: 5. The CDR3 extends over 13 amino acids. Germline V CDR1 and CDR2: SGHRS, YFSETQ.